The text below deals with one T cell receptor beta chain. Trimming took off 3 bases at V and 1 base at J, with 12 bases between the two ends. The CDR3 extends over 15 amino acids. The germline V gene encodes CDR1 SEHNR and CDR2 FQNEAQ (reference sequence). The data were produced by immunoSEQ multiplex PCR, yet TCRdb's version contains in-frame clones alone and is incomplete. In the table there are 200,000 to 250,000 clones, 88% of which are singletons. This sample is part of a study of blood T cell repertoires in COVID-19. Study details: Nucleic acid was either cDNA or gDNA, and it came from T cells, B-cell-depleted T cells, or PBMCs.

The chain carries TRBV7-9 and TRBJ1-1; unclear D gene. This TCR came from a man between 70 and 80 years old with acute or convalescent COVID-19. The sequenced sample consisted of peripheral blood. DNA for the CDR3: TGTGCCAGCAGCTTCATGGAGTTACAGAACACTGAAGCTTTCTTT. Translation gives CASSFMELQNTEAFF.